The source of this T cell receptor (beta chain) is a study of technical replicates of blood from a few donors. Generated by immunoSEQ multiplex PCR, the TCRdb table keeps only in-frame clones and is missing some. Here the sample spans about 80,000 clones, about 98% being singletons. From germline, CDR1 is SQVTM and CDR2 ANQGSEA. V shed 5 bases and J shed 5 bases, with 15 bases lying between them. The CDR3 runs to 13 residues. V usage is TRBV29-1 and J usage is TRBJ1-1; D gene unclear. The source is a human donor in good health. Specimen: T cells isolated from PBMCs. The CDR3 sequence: CSVNTGMGTEAFF. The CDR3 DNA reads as TGCAGCGTTAACACGGGGATGGGAACTGAAGCTTTCTTT.